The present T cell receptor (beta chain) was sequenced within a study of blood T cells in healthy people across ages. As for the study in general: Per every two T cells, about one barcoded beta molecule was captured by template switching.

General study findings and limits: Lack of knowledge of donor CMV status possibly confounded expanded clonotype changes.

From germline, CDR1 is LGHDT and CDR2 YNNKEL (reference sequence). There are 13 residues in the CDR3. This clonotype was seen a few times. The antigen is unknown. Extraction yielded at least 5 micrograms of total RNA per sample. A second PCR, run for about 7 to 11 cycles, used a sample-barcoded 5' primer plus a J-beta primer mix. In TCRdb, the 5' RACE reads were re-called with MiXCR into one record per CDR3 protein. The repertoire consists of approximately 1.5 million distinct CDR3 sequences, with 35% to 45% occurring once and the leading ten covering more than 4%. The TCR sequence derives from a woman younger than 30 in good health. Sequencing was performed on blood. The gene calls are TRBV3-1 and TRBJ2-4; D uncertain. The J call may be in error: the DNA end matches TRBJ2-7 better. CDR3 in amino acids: CASSGLTNYEQYF. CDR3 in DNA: TGTGCCAGCAGCGGCTTAACCAATTACGAGCAGTACTTC.